This T cell receptor beta chain was identified during a study of technical replicates of blood from a handful of donors. Using immunoSEQ multiplex PCR, the repertoire was profiled, and TCRdb retains in-frame clones only, with some absent. The sample lists some 70,000 clones, 95% to 98% occurring once. Trimming took off 4 bases at V and 1 base at J, with 11 bases between the two ends. Per germline, CDR1 GTSNPN and CDR2 SVGIG (reference sequence). The CDR3 covers 14 residues. The receptor comes from a human donor in good health. The chain is built from TRBV30 and TRBJ2-1; no firm D call. What was sequenced was T cells isolated from PBMCs. Written as DNA, the CDR3 is TGTGCCTGGACTTCCAGCGCTTCCTACAATGAGCAGTTCTTC. It yields the protein CAWTSSASYNEQFF.